Each of the 6 T cell receptor beta chains below was sequenced from the same sample in a study of cytomegalovirus exposure and HLA in healthy donors. The PCR made use of 60 Vbeta and 13 Jbeta primers. Data came from immunoSEQ multiplex PCR; TCRdb stores just in-frame clones and leaves some out. The sample yields 200,000 or so clones, more than 85% seen once. The sample was PBMCs. All receptors derive from a girl less than two years old in good health and CMV-seronegative.

The CDR3 sequence is CASSFRAEETQYF. The CDR3 DNA follows: TGTGCCAGCAGCTTCAGGGCTGAGGAGACCCAGTACTTC. The rearrangement uses TRBV5-6 and TRBJ2-5; D possibly corresponds to TRBD1 (5 bases). The V gene lost 2 bases and the J gene lost 5 bases, with 10 bases spanning the gap. The CDR3 contains 13 residues. CDR1 and CDR2 from the germline V gene are SGHDT and YYEEEE.

This clone came up once. V and J are TRBV7-2 and TRBJ2-3; TRBD2 is a possible D gene (5 bases). CDR3 length: 15 amino acids. V was trimmed by 4 bases and J by 0 bases, leaving 11 bases between them. Per germline, CDR1 SGHTA and CDR2 FQGNSA. The CDR3 spells CASSSTRTSTDTQYF. The CDR3 DNA reads TGTGCCAGCAGCTCTACGAGGACTAGCACAGATACGCAGTATTTT.

The chain recombines TRBV1 with TRBJ1-2. TRBV1 is recorded as a pseudogene. This CDR3 has 16 amino acids. The CDR3 bases are TGCACCAGCAGCCACGGGGGGTCGACGAGATTGTATGGCTACACCTTC. This encodes CTSSHGGSTRLYGYTF.

This sequence joins TRBV5-1 and TRBJ2-7, with D maybe TRBD1 (7 bases). The CDR3 consists of 15 residues. CDR1 SGHRS and CDR2 YFSETQ come from the germline V gene. Trimming took 1 base from V and 2 from J, leaving 13 bases between them. The CDR3 protein is CASSLRRDRTYEQYF. CDR3 DNA sequence: TGCGCCAGCAGCTTGAGGCGGGACAGAACCTACGAGCAGTACTTC.

The V gene is TRBV9, the J gene TRBJ2-2, with 10 bases lining up with TRBD2. Germline V gene data show CDR1 as SGDLS and CDR2 as YYNGEE. V was pared by 3 bases and J by 6 bases, with 11 bases of the junction left unmatched. The CDR3 is 17 residues long. The CDR3 bases are TGTGCCAGCAGCGGGCCCCTAGCGGGAGCGGTGGCCGGGGAGCTGTTTTTT. This codes for CASSGPLAGAVAGELFF.

This chain joins TRBV10-3 and TRBJ1-1; TRBD1 is a possible D gene (5 bases). This CDR3 comprises 13 residues. Trimming took off 7 bases at V and 2 bases at J, with 11 bases between the two ends. Germline V gene data show CDR1 as ENHRY and CDR2 as SYGVKD. CDR3 in amino acids: CAITNGGNTEAFF. Written as DNA, the CDR3 is TGTGCCATCACCAACGGGGGTAACACTGAAGCTTTCTTT.